Each of the 21 T cell receptor beta chains below was sequenced from the same sample in a study of cytomegalovirus exposure and HLA in healthy donors. PCR primers comprised 60 Vbeta and 13 Jbeta primers. TCRdb keeps only in-frame clones here, not all; method: immunoSEQ multiplex PCR. Of around 150,000 clones in the sample, about 85% were seen once. Material: PBMCs. The origin of the receptors is a human donor in good health.

The chain couples TRBV6-1 to TRBJ1-2; 9 nucleotides match TRBD1. The germline gives CDR1 MNHNS, CDR2 SASEGT. V trimming: 4 bases; J trimming: 4 bases; junction bases outside the gene matches: 4. This CDR3 is 14 amino acids long. Written as DNA, the CDR3 is TGTGCCAGCAGTGTGGGACAGGGTGGCTATGGCTACACCTTC. Encoded protein: CASSVGQGGYGYTF.

This clone occurred a few times. The V and J genes are TRBV5-4 and TRBJ2-1; the D gene is possibly TRBD2 (5 bases). With 3 bases removed from V and 9 bases from J, the gap between germline ends came to 13 bases. This CDR3 has 13 amino acids. The germline V gene encodes CDR1 SGHNT and CDR2 YYREEE (reference sequence). Here the CDR3 reads CASSSSGVAEQFF. The CDR3 bases are TGTGCCAGCAGCTCCAGCGGAGTCGCTGAGCAGTTCTTC.

This clone was seen just once. The chain uses TRBV7-2 and TRBJ2-7; possible D gene TRBD1, 5 bases. Trimming removed 0 bases at V and 3 bases at J, with 18 bases between. The CDR3 has 17 residues. Germline CDR1 SGHTA, CDR2 FQGNSA. CDR3 coding DNA: TGTGCCAGCAGCTTAGCAGGGGCAGCCACTGACTTCTACGAGCAGTACTTC. It codes for CASSLAGAATDFYEQYF.

This sequence joins TRBV5-1 and TRBJ1-1; 10 bases line up with TRBD1. Germline CDR1 and CDR2: SGHRS and YFSETQ. V trimming: 4 bases; J trimming: 5 bases; junction bases outside the gene matches: 5. This CDR3 region has 14 residues. DNA of the CDR3: TGCGCCAGCAGCACCCGACAGGGGGCGACTGAAGCTTTCTTT. The encoded protein is CASSTRQGATEAFF.

The V and J genes are TRBV27 and TRBJ2-4, with a possible D match to TRBD2 (6 bases). The CDR3 loop spans 14 amino acids. Trimming took off 6 bases at V and 4 bases at J, with 13 bases between the two ends. CDR1 and CDR2 from the germline V gene are MNHEY and SMNVEV (reference sequence). The CDR3 DNA reads as TGTGCCAGCAGCACCGGAGGGTTGAAAAACATTCAGTACTTC. It codes for CASSTGGLKNIQYF.

The rearrangement joins TRBV7-3 to TRBJ2-1, with no clear D. Germline V gives CDR1 SGHTA, CDR2 FQGTGA. Trimming stripped 1 base from V and 1 base from J, with 11 bases between. The CDR3 is 16 residues long. CDR3 sequence (DNA): TGTGCCAGCAGCTTAAACCCTCCTAGGTCCTACAATGAGCAGTTCTTC. Translating gives CASSLNPPRSYNEQFF.

The CDR3 is CASSLKSGANEQFF. CDR3 DNA sequence: TGTGCCAGCAGCTTAAAAAGCGGGGCCAATGAGCAGTTCTTC. The chain links TRBV5-4 to TRBJ2-1; 7 bases are a match to TRBD2. V dropped 2 bases and J dropped 6; count of bases not matched to a gene: 5. Germline V gives CDR1 SGHNT, CDR2 YYREEE (reference sequence). The CDR3 is made up of 14 amino acids. The full variable domain, in which reference TRBV5-4 and TRBJ2-1 provide the parts outside the CDR3, is ETGVTQSPTHLIKTRGQQVTLRCSSQSGHNTVSWYQQALGQGPQFIFQYYREEENGRGNFPPRFSGLQFPNYSSELNVNALELDDSALYLCASSLKSGANEQFFGPGTRLTVL.

V and J are TRBV9 and TRBJ1-1, with D possibly TRBD1 on 6 matching bases. Germline V gene lookup returns CDR1 SGDLS and CDR2 YYNGEE. V lost 0 bases and J 4 bases, leaving 7 bases between the germline ends. The CDR3 consists of 13 residues. This CDR3 reads CASSVEGGTEAFF. CDR3 sequence (DNA): TGTGCCAGCAGCGTAGAAGGGGGCACTGAAGCTTTCTTT.

This clone was seen only once. The rearrangement uses TRBV15 and TRBJ1-2; a weak D match, TRBD1 (5 bases). Trimming cost V 0 bases and J 4 bases, with 15 bases left between them. The CDR3 is made up of 16 amino acids. The germline V gene encodes CDR1 LNHNV and CDR2 YYDKDF (reference sequence). In nucleotides, the CDR3 is TGTGCCACCAGCAGAGATCTAGAGACAGACTCCTATGGCTACACCTTC. Its protein product is CATSRDLETDSYGYTF.

The rearrangement joins TRBV7-9 to TRBJ2-7; TRBD1 might be the D (5 bases). CDR1 and CDR2 (germline): SEHNR, FQNEAQ (reference sequence). The length of the CDR3 is 13 residues. Trimming took 5 bases from V and 5 from J, leaving 13 bases between them. As DNA, the CDR3 is TGTGCCAGCAGCCAGGGTATAGTAAACGAGCAGTACTTC. This translates into CASSQGIVNEQYF.

J is TRBJ2-5 and V is TRBV4-2, with a weak D call TRBD2 (6 bases). The tail of the sequence fits TRBJ2-7 better, so the J call may be wrong. Germline lookup yields CDR1 LGHNA and CDR2 YNFKEQ. This CDR3 is built from 13 residues. The CDR3 DNA is TGTGCCAGCAGCCAAGCGGGAGTCTCCGAGCAGTACTTC. Translated: CASSQAGVSEQYF.

The V call is TRBV30, the J call TRBJ2-7, with D possibly being TRBD2 (5 bases). This CDR3 is built from 14 residues. Per the germline V gene, CDR1 is GTSNPN and CDR2 is SVGIG (reference sequence). V was shortened by 8 bases and J by 4 bases, with 21 bases between the two germline ends. The CDR3 nucleotides are TGTGCCGCAACGGTGGGTAGCGCCCGATACGAGCAGTACTTC. Its protein is CAATVGSARYEQYF. The variable domain in full, with the rest retrieved from reference TRBV30 and TRBJ2-7, is SQTIHQWPATLVQPVGSPLSLECTVEGTSNPNLYWYRQAAGRGLQLLFYSVGIGQISSEVPQNLSASRPQDRQFILSSKKLLLSDSGFYLCAATVGSARYEQYFGPGTRLTVT.

This chain joins TRBV15 and TRBJ2-5; 9 nucleotides agree with TRBD1. V lost 1 base and J lost 5; bases outside the gene matches: 8. The germline gives CDR1 LNHNV, CDR2 YYDKDF (reference sequence). The CDR3 sequence is 16 residues long. Written as DNA, the CDR3 is TGTGCCACCAGCAGAGCTCAACAGGGGGCCGGGGAGACCCAGTACTTC. Residues: CATSRAQQGAGETQYF.

This clone was detected only a few times. The genes are TRBV4-1 and TRBJ2-2, with D perhaps TRBD1 (6 bases). The CDR3 is 17 amino acids. Germline lookup yields CDR1 MGHRA and CDR2 YSYEKL. V was cut by 4 bases and J by 0 bases, with 15 bases left in between. CDR3 loop: CASSLQGRIANTGELFF. DNA of the CDR3: TGCGCCAGCAGCCTCCAGGGGAGAATCGCGAACACCGGGGAGCTGTTTTTT.

The table lists this clone with a few counts. The V gene is TRBV5-1, the J gene TRBJ2-2, with 14 bases matching TRBD2. Germline assignment: CDR1 SGHRS and CDR2 YFSETQ. The CDR3 extends over 18 amino acids. The V and J ends lost 0 bases and 4 bases, in that order; junction bases with no gene match: 5. This CDR3 is CASSLEGLAGVTTGELFF. The CDR3 region has the DNA TGCGCCAGCAGCTTGGAGGGACTAGCGGGAGTTACCACCGGGGAGCTGTTTTTT.

The chain has TRBV28 and TRBJ2-5; a possible D gene is TRBD1 (7 bases). Between the trimmed V and J ends, which lost 6 bases and 4 bases, there was a span of 15 bases. Germline CDR1 is MDHEN and CDR2 is SYDVKM. There are 14 residues in the CDR3. DNA for the CDR3: TGTGCCAGCAGAGCCCAGGGGGACTCAGAGACCCAGTACTTC. It translates to CASRAQGDSETQYF. The full variable domain, completed using reference TRBV28 and TRBJ2-5, is DVKVTQSSRYLVKRTGEKVFLECVQDMDHENMFWYRQDPGLGLRLIYFSYDVKMKEKGDIPEGYSVSREKKERFSLILESASTNQTSMYLCASRAQGDSETQYFGPGTRLLVL.

The chain carries TRBV6-4 and TRBJ2-2; unclear D gene. V lost 2 bases, J lost 6 bases, and 7 bases lay in between. The CDR3 extends over 13 amino acids. Looked up from germline, CDR1 is MRHNA and CDR2 is SNTAGT. CDR3 nucleotide sequence: TGTGCCAGCAGTGACGCGCTGGCCGGGGAGCTGTTTTTT. Protein product: CASSDALAGELFF.

The chain combines TRBV11-3 with TRBJ2-2, with no clear D. The CDR3 is 15 amino acids. The V gene lost 1 base and the J gene lost 2 bases, with 8 bases spanning the gap. Per the germline V gene, CDR1 is SGHNT and CDR2 is YENEEA. CDR3 nucleotides: TGTGCCAGCAGCTTAGTATCAAGCAACACCGGGGAGCTGTTTTTT. Translation gives CASSLVSSNTGELFF.

This chain uses TRBV5-4 with TRBJ2-1, with 8 bases that match TRBD1. The CDR3 runs to 15 residues. Trimming took 1 base from V and 9 from J; bases not matched to a gene: 9. Germline V gives CDR1 SGHNT, CDR2 YYREEE (reference sequence). The CDR3 protein is CASSLQTGDSGEQFF. The DNA for the CDR3 is TGTGCCAGCAGCTTGCAGACAGGGGACAGTGGTGAGCAGTTCTTC.

The gene calls are TRBV6-5 and TRBJ1-2; D uncertain. V lost 6 bases and J lost 6, with 14 bases in between. The CDR3 runs 13 residues. Germline V lookup: CDR1 MNHEY, CDR2 SVGAGI. CDR3 in amino acids: CASRNRVLHGYTF. The CDR3 DNA reads TGTGCCAGCAGGAATCGGGTACTTCATGGCTACACCTTC.

The chain carries TRBV2 and TRBJ2-5; 10 bases are a match to TRBD1. The junction had 11 bases not matched to a gene; V was cut back by 6 bases and J by 4 bases. CDR3 size: 16 residues. Germline lookup yields CDR1 SNHLY and CDR2 FYNNEI. The CDR3 protein is CASRLIDRGLRETQYF. CDR3 nucleotides: TGTGCCAGCAGGCTAATAGACAGGGGGCTCAGAGAGACCCAGTACTTC.